One sample yielded the 21 T cell receptor beta chains listed below, sequenced in a study of cytomegalovirus exposure and HLA in healthy donors. Method: immunoSEQ multiplex PCR; TCRdb's copy keeps in-frame clones and lacks some. The sample includes 100,000 to 150,000 clones, roughly 95% seen only once; the top ten take about 1.7%. Specimen: PBMCs. These receptors were obtained from a man between 18 and 29 years old in good health and CMV-seronegative.

As concerns this clone: At one of its ends the junction is not consistent with the germline gene, which may arise from a read error. The V gene is TRBV2, the J gene TRBJ2-7; TRBD1 agrees at 7 bases. Germline assignment: CDR1 SNHLY and CDR2 FYNNEI. The CDR3 spans 11 residues. This chain's CDR3 is CASTSQGPFNF. As DNA, the CDR3 is TGTGCCAGCACCTCACAGGGGCCCTTTAACTTC.

This sequence joins TRBV19 and TRBJ1-1; D not certain. The CDR3 is 14 residues long. The germline CDR1 and CDR2 sequences are LNHDA and SQIVND (reference sequence). V was pared by 0 bases and J by 2 bases, with 7 bases between. DNA of the CDR3: TGTGCCAGTAGTATAGAGACACGCAACACTGAAGCTTTCTTT. This translates into CASSIETRNTEAFF.

This sequence joins TRBV7-9 and TRBJ1-2; no firm D call. CDR3 length equals 14 residues. Germline V gene sequence: CDR1 SEHNR, CDR2 FQNEAQ (reference sequence). The ends were cut back, 2 bases at V and 8 bases at J, with 15 bases in the middle. The CDR3 loop is CASSLLASSEGYTF. The CDR3 nucleotides are TGTGCCAGCAGCTTATTGGCATCCTCAGAAGGCTACACCTTC.

The rearrangement links TRBV5-4 to TRBJ2-7, with a weak D call TRBD2 (5 bases). The V and J ends lost 0 bases and 5 bases respectively, with 21 bases between them. The germline CDR1 and CDR2 sequences are SGHNT and YYREEE (reference sequence). The length of the CDR3 is 17 residues. The CDR3: CASSLARGRYASNEQYF. In DNA, the CDR3 is TGTGCCAGCAGCTTGGCCCGGGGTCGGTATGCTTCCAACGAGCAGTACTTC.

The V and J genes are TRBV28 and TRBJ2-7; 9 bases align to TRBD1. Trimming at V came to 4 bases and at J to 3 bases, leaving 4 bases not matched to a gene. CDR1 MDHEN and CDR2 SYDVKM come from the germline V gene. The CDR3 is made up of 14 amino acids. CDR3 in amino acids: CASSSLDRGYEQYF. The CDR3 coding sequence is TGTGCCAGCAGTTCCCTGGACAGGGGCTACGAGCAGTACTTC.

The gene calls are TRBV23-1 and TRBJ1-4; the D gene is possibly TRBD1 (5 bases). TRBV23-1 is an ORF for which the function is uncertain. Trimming took off 1 base at V and 3 bases at J, with 12 bases between the two ends. The CDR3 has 16 residues. The CDR3 DNA reads as TGCGCCAGCAGTCAATTTGCGGGGCGGGCTAATGAAAAACTGTTTTTT. This codes for CASSQFAGRANEKLFF.

The chain has TRBV5-5 and TRBJ2-7, with TRBD1 as a possible D gene (6 bases). The CDR3 extends over 15 amino acids. Looked up from germline, CDR1 is SGHKS and CDR2 is YYEKEE (reference sequence). Trimming pared 4 bases from V and 0 bases from J, leaving 14 bases between. The CDR3, as DNA: TGTGCCAGCAGCCTGGGGGCGCCCCTCTCCTACGAGCAGTACTTC. It is translated as CASSLGAPLSYEQYF.

This chain's CDR3 is CASGRTGGNYGYTF. The CDR3 nucleotides read TGTGCCAGCGGACGGACAGGGGGCAACTATGGCTACACCTTC. The chain couples TRBV6-5 to TRBJ1-2; 11 positions match TRBD1. Germline CDR1 and CDR2: MNHEY and SVGAGI. V was clipped by 8 bases and J by 2 bases; unmatched bases: 4. This CDR3 comprises 14 residues.

The chain is built from TRBV19 and TRBJ2-7; 12 positions match TRBD2. The junction had 5 bases not matched to a gene; V was cut back by 8 bases and J by 3 bases. This CDR3 comprises 14 residues. The V gene's germline CDR1 is LNHDA and CDR2 SQIVND (reference sequence). The CDR3, as DNA: TGTGCCAGTCAGAGACTAGCGGGAGACTACGAGCAGTACTTC. As protein: CASQRLAGDYEQYF.

The chain combines TRBV5-6 with TRBJ1-5; D is uncertain. The CDR3 contains 13 residues. In germline, CDR1 is SGHDT, CDR2 YYEEEE. V gave up 2 bases and J gave up 4 bases, with 7 bases separating them. The CDR3 loop reads CASSLVGNQPQHF. CDR3 DNA: TGTGCCAGCAGCTTAGTCGGGAATCAGCCCCAGCATTTT.

The chain is built from TRBV27 and TRBJ1-1, with 10 bases aligning to TRBD1. The germline gives CDR1 MNHEY, CDR2 SMNVEV (reference sequence). This CDR3 contains 15 residues. Trimming removed 1 base from V and 7 bases from J; junction bases left unmatched: 6. The CDR3 sequence is CASSLLTGGKHEAFF. As DNA, the CDR3 is TGTGCCAGCAGTTTATTGACAGGGGGCAAACATGAAGCTTTCTTT.

This clone was counted between two and nine times. The chain uses TRBV5-8 and TRBJ1-2; D is perhaps TRBD1 (6 bases). In germline, CDR1 is SGHTS, CDR2 YDEGEE. With 0 bases removed from V and 4 bases from J, the gap between germline ends came to 13 bases. The CDR3 has 15 residues. CDR3 DNA: TGTGCCAGCAGCTTGGCCGACAGGAATTCCTATGGCTACACCTTC. Protein: CASSLADRNSYGYTF.

This clone was counted a single time. The chain links TRBV11-3 to TRBJ1-1; D gene ambiguous. Germline assignment: CDR1 SGHNT and CDR2 YENEEA. This CDR3 spans 13 amino acids. V lost 7 bases and J 3 bases, leaving 12 bases between the germline ends. The CDR3: CASTRTEDTEAFF. CDR3 DNA sequence: TGTGCCAGCACCAGAACTGAGGACACTGAAGCTTTCTTT.

The chain joins TRBV10-3 to TRBJ2-1; tentative D call: TRBD2 (6 bases). V was cut by 11 bases and J by 8 bases, with 13 bases left in between. CDR3 length: 11 amino acids. Per germline, CDR1 ENHRY and CDR2 SYGVKD. The CDR3 DNA reads TGTGCCGCCCTGGGAGGCGATGAGCAGTTCTTC. Translated, it gives CAALGGDEQFF.

The chain joins TRBV9 to TRBJ2-7; D is perhaps TRBD1 (5 bases). V gave up 4 bases and J gave up 2 bases, with 13 bases separating them. This CDR3 comprises 14 residues. The germline CDR1 and CDR2 sequences are SGDLS and YYNGEE. The CDR3 here is CASSLRPDTYEQYF. The CDR3 DNA is TGTGCCAGCAGCTTGCGACCGGACACCTACGAGCAGTACTTC.

CDR3 in DNA: TGTGCCAGCAGTTACTCGGCAGGCGCGAACACCGGGGAGCTGTTTTTT. Translating it yields CASSYSAGANTGELFF. The V call is TRBV6-6, the J call TRBJ2-2; D gene uncertain. Germline values: CDR1 MNHNY, CDR2 SVGAGI (reference sequence). V was shortened by 0 bases and J by 0 bases, with 8 bases between the two germline ends. CDR3 size: 16 residues.

The chain has TRBV28 and TRBJ1-2; no clear D gene. The germline V gene encodes CDR1 MDHEN and CDR2 SYDVKM. The V end lost 6 bases, the J end lost 1 base, and 9 bases lay between the germline ends. The length of the CDR3 is 13 residues. The CDR3 coding sequence is TGTGCCAGCAGGCCACCGAGTAACTATGGCTACACCTTC. This encodes CASRPPSNYGYTF.

The chain uses TRBV9 and TRBJ2-7, with TRBD1 matching over 8 bases. Unmatched junction bases numbered 8, after V lost 3 bases and J lost 3 bases. This CDR3 spans 15 amino acids. Germline V gives CDR1 SGDLS, CDR2 YYNGEE. The CDR3 DNA reads TGTGCCAGCAGCGCTCCCGGGACAGGCCACTACGAGCAGTACTTC. Protein: CASSAPGTGHYEQYF.

The rearrangement joins TRBV6-6 to TRBJ1-5, with D possibly TRBD1 on 5 matching bases. The CDR3 loop spans 16 amino acids. Trimming left V 2 bases short and J 1 base short, with 12 bases between. In germline, CDR1 is MNHNY, CDR2 SVGAGI (reference sequence). CDR3 amino acids: CASSYESGMSNQPQHF. As DNA, the CDR3 is TGTGCCAGCAGTTACGAGTCAGGGATGAGCAATCAGCCCCAGCATTTT.

The chain's CDR3 is CASKGPGQADTGELFF. In nucleotides, the CDR3 is TGTGCCAGCAAAGGCCCGGGACAGGCCGACACCGGGGAGCTGTTTTTT. This chain joins TRBV11-3 and TRBJ2-2, with TRBD1 matching 8 bases. The CDR3 sequence is 16 residues long. In germline, CDR1 is SGHNT, CDR2 YENEEA. J was trimmed by 3 bases and V by 7 bases; bases with no gene match: 10.

The chain links TRBV29-1 to TRBJ2-3; 9 nucleotides line up with TRBD2. The CDR3 contains 15 residues. V lost 6 bases, J lost 0 bases, and 7 bases stayed unmatched. Germline CDR1 and CDR2: SQVTM and ANQGSEA. The chain's CDR3 is CSVAGTSLSTDTQYF. The CDR3 nucleotides read TGCAGCGTAGCCGGGACTAGCCTGAGCACAGATACGCAGTATTTT.